These 20 T cell receptor beta chains came from one sample sequenced in a study of blood T cell repertoires in COVID-19. Assay used: immunoSEQ multiplex PCR; TCRdb lists only in-frame clones, some missing. Altogether approximately 300,000 clones are present, approximately 85% being singletons, with the ten largest covering around 1.5%. Input material: peripheral blood. Source of these receptors: a woman in her forties or fifties with acute or convalescent COVID-19.

This sequence joins TRBV10-3 and TRBJ1-3; TRBD1 is a possible D gene (6 bases). This CDR3 spans 14 amino acids. Germline V gene lookup returns CDR1 ENHRY and CDR2 SYGVKD. V lost 6 bases and J 3 bases, leaving 12 bases between the germline ends. The CDR3 DNA follows: TGTGCCATCAGGGGGGACATGGTTGGAAACACCATATATTTT. Translating it yields CAIRGDMVGNTIYF.

The chain joins TRBV4-2 to TRBJ2-1, with TRBD2 matching 14 bases. Trimming at V came to 1 base and at J to 7 bases, leaving 3 bases not matched to a gene. This CDR3 region has 16 residues. Germline V lookup: CDR1 LGHNA, CDR2 YNFKEQ. Written as DNA, the CDR3 is TGTGCCAGCAGCCAAGGACTAGCGGGAGGGCCGAATGAGCAGTTCTTC. Protein product: CASSQGLAGGPNEQFF.

The V and J genes are TRBV7-9 and TRBJ1-1; TRBD1 is a possible D gene (5 bases). The germline V and J ends were trimmed by 7 bases and 1 base, with 19 bases remaining between them. The CDR3 loop spans 16 amino acids. Germline CDR1 SEHNR, CDR2 FQNEAQ (reference sequence). For the CDR3, the DNA is TGTGCCAGCACCGGACGGGAGGGGCAGGAGAACACTGAAGCTTTCTTT. This codes for CASTGREGQENTEAFF.

The chain uses TRBV27 and TRBJ2-1; 11 nucleotides agree with TRBD2. The V segment lost 0 bases and the J segment 4 bases; nucleotides outside the gene matches: 2. In germline, CDR1 is MNHEY, CDR2 SMNVEV (reference sequence). The CDR3 is made up of 16 amino acids. The CDR3, as DNA: TGTGCCAGCAGTTTATCTCTAGCGGGAGGTTACAATGAGCAGTTCTTC. Translated, it gives CASSLSLAGGYNEQFF.

This chain links TRBV5-1 with TRBJ2-7; 7 positions match TRBD1. Germline values: CDR1 SGHRS, CDR2 YFSETQ. The CDR3 is 15 amino acids. V shed 8 bases, J shed 0 bases, and the junction held 11 bases outside the gene matches. As DNA, the CDR3 is TGCGCCAGTAGGACAGGTCCAATGGCCTCCTACGAGCAGTACTTC. Translated: CASRTGPMASYEQYF.

The gene calls are TRBV27 and TRBJ2-7, with D maybe TRBD1 (5 bases). CDR3 length: 13 amino acids. Trimming pared 5 bases from V and 3 bases from J, leaving 11 bases between. Germline CDR1 MNHEY, CDR2 SMNVEV (reference sequence). CDR3 region: CASSVTANYEQYF. In nucleotides, the CDR3 is TGTGCCAGCAGTGTGACAGCCAACTACGAGCAGTACTTC.

The chain is built from TRBV6-1 and TRBJ1-1; D perhaps matches TRBD1 (5 bases). The CDR3 runs to 14 residues. The V and J ends lost 1 base and 1 base respectively, with 7 bases between them. Germline values: CDR1 MNHNS, CDR2 SASEGT. CDR3 region: CASSEGTGNTEAFF. The CDR3 region has the DNA TGTGCCAGCAGTGAAGGCACAGGGAACACTGAAGCTTTCTTT.

The chain has TRBV7-6 and TRBJ2-1, with 8 bases aligning to TRBD2. CDR3 length: 11 residues. J lost 16 bases, V lost 5 bases, and 7 bases had no gene match. CDR1 is SGHVS, CDR2 FNYEAQ, per germline. This chain's CDR3 is CASSTGTRLFF. DNA for the CDR3: TGTGCCAGCAGCACCGGGACTAGGCTTTTCTTC.

This clone has a handful of counts. The CDR3 region has the DNA TGTGCCAGCAGTGACTCTAGCGAACCGAACACCGGGGAGCTGTTTTTT. As protein: CASSDSSEPNTGELFF. The rearrangement links TRBV6-4 to TRBJ2-2; D is perhaps TRBD2 (5 bases). V was shortened by 0 bases and J by 0 bases, with 8 bases between the two germline ends. The CDR3 runs to 16 residues. Germline loops: CDR1 MRHNA, CDR2 SNTAGT.

The chain joins TRBV2 to TRBJ2-7; tentatively, D is TRBD1 (5 bases). Trimming cost V 6 bases and J 4 bases, with 16 bases left between them. CDR1 is SNHLY and CDR2 is FYNNEI in the germline V gene. The CDR3 sequence is 14 residues long. CDR3 sequence (DNA): TGTGCCAGCAGGGGCAGGGAAAAAGATTACGAGCAGTACTTC. Protein sequence: CASRGREKDYEQYF.

This clone was found a few times. This chain links TRBV28 with TRBJ1-1; D is undetermined. Per the germline V gene, CDR1 is MDHEN and CDR2 is SYDVKM. The V and J ends lost 3 bases and 6 bases respectively, with 20 bases between them. This CDR3 has 16 amino acids. CDR3 in amino acids: CASSFPIQKPSAEAFF. The CDR3 DNA sequence: TGTGCCAGCAGTTTCCCGATCCAAAAACCGAGTGCTGAAGCTTTCTTT.

V usage is TRBV18 and J usage is TRBJ2-1; tentative D call: TRBD1 (7 bases). The CDR3 sequence is 18 residues long. From germline, CDR1 is KGHSH and CDR2 LQKENI. Trimming stripped 3 bases from V and 2 bases from J, with 20 bases between. The DNA for the CDR3 is TGTGCCAGCTCACCCAACCGGGGGAAAGGGGGCCCCTACAATGAGCAGTTCTTC. It is translated as CASSPNRGKGGPYNEQFF.

The gene calls are TRBV5-1 and TRBJ2-7; TRBD1 matches at 9 bases. The CDR3 spans 14 residues. Germline V CDR1 and CDR2: SGHRS, YFSETQ. V was clipped by 2 bases and J by 5 bases; unmatched bases: 5. The CDR3 loop is CASSLGTGNNEQYF. The CDR3 nucleotides are TGCGCCAGCAGCTTAGGGACAGGGAACAACGAGCAGTACTTC.

The rearrangement uses TRBV9 and TRBJ1-4, with a weak D call TRBD1 (6 bases). The ends were cut back, 3 bases at V and 0 bases at J, with 9 bases in the middle. Germline-derived CDR1 and CDR2 are SGDLS and YYNGEE. This CDR3 spans 15 amino acids. The DNA for the CDR3 is TGTGCCAGCAGCGCGGGACACGCAACTAATGAAAAACTGTTTTTT. This translates into CASSAGHATNEKLFF.

This chain links TRBV6-2 or TRBV6-3 with TRBJ2-3, with 7 nucleotides matching TRBD2. The germline gives CDR1 MNHEY, CDR2 SVGEGT. CDR3 length: 14 residues. The V gene end was trimmed by 6 bases and the J gene end by 3 bases; junction bases not matched to a gene: 6. CDR3 protein: CASSPGTKTDTQYF. The CDR3, as DNA: TGTGCCAGCAGCCCCGGGACTAAAACAGATACGCAGTATTTT.

Notes on this clone: Its ends do not fully match the called genes, so a read error is possible. The rearrangement links TRBV15 to TRBJ2-5; possible D gene TRBD2, 6 bases. This CDR3 is 13 amino acids long. Germline CDR1 is LNHNV and CDR2 is YYDKDF (reference sequence). The CDR3 DNA reads TGTGCCACCAGCAGAGTCCCGGGGGTAGGAGTGAACTTC. It encodes CATSRVPGVGVNF. Drawing the rest from reference TRBV15 and TRBJ2-5, the complete variable domain is DAMVIQNPRYQVTQFGKPVTLSCSQTLNHNVMYWYQQKSSQAPKLLFHYYDKDFNNEADTPDNFQSRRPNTSFCFLDIRSPGLGDTAMYLCATSRVPGVGVNFGPGTRLLVL.

This chain uses TRBV27 with TRBJ2-1, with 16 bases matching TRBD2. CDR1 and CDR2 (germline): MNHEY, SMNVEV (reference sequence). The J segment lost 2 bases and the V segment lost 3 bases, leaving 1 base of the junction unmatched. The CDR3 is made up of 17 amino acids. The CDR3 is CASSLGLAGGPYNEQFF. CDR3 in DNA: TGTGCCAGCAGTTTGGGACTAGCGGGAGGGCCCTACAATGAGCAGTTCTTC.

The chain has TRBV27 and TRBJ2-5; a weak D match, TRBD2 (7 bases). This CDR3 spans 16 amino acids. With 4 bases removed from V and 5 bases from J, the gap between germline ends came to 20 bases. CDR1 and CDR2 from the germline V gene are MNHEY and SMNVEV (reference sequence). The CDR3 region has the DNA TGTGCCAGCAGTTCACGGCCACGGGGGGCCGGGGAGACCCAGTACTTC. Protein sequence: CASSSRPRGAGETQYF.

This chain uses TRBV7-6 with TRBJ2-1; D gene ambiguous. The CDR3 consists of 16 residues. Germline V lookup: CDR1 SGHVS, CDR2 FNYEAQ. V lost 1 base to trimming and J lost 7 bases, with 17 bases between them. CDR3 bases: TGTGCCAGCAGCTTAGGCATACAACCTACGCGGAATGAGCAGTTCTTC. This codes for CASSLGIQPTRNEQFF.

The chain links TRBV7-2 to TRBJ2-3, with 10 nucleotides matching TRBD2. The V gene's germline CDR1 is SGHTA and CDR2 FQGNSA. V trimming: 1 base; J trimming: 2 bases; junction bases outside the gene matches: 3. The CDR3 extends over 16 amino acids. CDR3 region: CASSLELAGLTDTQYF. For the CDR3, the DNA is TGTGCCAGCAGCTTAGAACTAGCGGGACTCACAGATACGCAGTATTTT.